This T cell receptor beta chain was identified during a study of T cell responses to AZD1222 COVID-19 vaccine. The V and J ends lost 7 bases and 4 bases, in that order; junction bases with no gene match: 6. The germline gives CDR1 MNHEY, CDR2 SVGAGI. The CDR3 runs 14 residues. Method: immunoSEQ multiplex PCR; TCRdb's copy keeps in-frame clones and lacks some. The repertoire holds 90,000 or so clones, about 88% seen once, with about 19% in the top ten. The rearrangement uses TRBV6-5 and TRBJ2-2; 7 bases are shared with TRBD1. The clonotype comes from an adult in good health. The sequencing used peripheral blood, collected on day 0 of AZD1222 vaccination. The CDR3 DNA is TGTGCCAGCACCGTAGACAGGGCCACCGGGGAGCTGTTTTTT. This codes for CASTVDRATGELFF.